Below, 8 T cell receptor beta chains from the same sample are listed, as sequenced in a study of blood T cell repertoires in COVID-19. The method was immunoSEQ multiplex PCR; TCRdb's version includes in-frame clones alone and lacks a portion of them. The table includes 150,000 to 200,000 clones, more than 75% detected once. The sample taken for sequencing was peripheral blood. These receptors were taken from a person aged 65 to 79 with COVID-19, enrolled during active disease.

This clone was recorded once. The rearrangement joins TRBV25-1 to TRBJ2-7; D unclear. Germline values: CDR1 MGHDK, CDR2 SYGVNS. CDR3 size: 13 residues. The ends were cut back, 4 bases at V and 4 bases at J, with 11 bases in the middle. The CDR3 DNA is TGTGCCAGCAGTGCTCGGGTCTCGTACGAGCAGTACTTC. Protein: CASSARVSYEQYF.

J is TRBJ2-3 and V is TRBV14; D might be TRBD2 (5 bases). Trimming pared 0 bases from V and 2 bases from J, leaving 12 bases between. This CDR3 is built from 16 residues. Germline V gene sequence: CDR1 SGHDN, CDR2 FVKESK. The CDR3 is CASSQDLIALTDTQYF. CDR3 DNA sequence: TGTGCCAGCAGCCAAGATCTAATAGCGCTCACAGATACGCAGTATTTT.

The chain is built from TRBV7-7 and TRBJ2-5; 8 nucleotides match TRBD1. The CDR3 covers 15 residues. Trimming took 5 bases from V and 5 from J; bases not matched to a gene: 10. Germline CDR1 SSHAT, CDR2 FNYEAQ (reference sequence). CDR3 sequence reads: CASSPGTGGVETQYF. The CDR3 DNA reads TGTGCCAGCAGCCCCGGTACAGGGGGTGTTGAGACCCAGTACTTC.

This chain joins TRBV15 and TRBJ1-6, with TRBD1 as a possible D gene (5 bases). The CDR3 runs to 14 residues. Germline CDR1 and CDR2: LNHNV and YYDKDF (reference sequence). Trimming left V 0 bases short and J 7 bases short, with 7 bases between. This chain's CDR3 is CATSRDRVNSPLHF. The CDR3 coding sequence is TGTGCCACCAGCAGAGACAGGGTGAATTCACCCCTCCACTTT.

This clone was observed a handful of times. CDR3 DNA sequence: TGTGCCAGCATTCGCAGTAACACCGGGGAGCTGTTTTTT. Its protein product is CASIRSNTGELFF. The chain employs TRBV2 and TRBJ2-2, with unresolved D. The CDR3 sequence is 13 residues long. V gave up 7 bases and J gave up 2 bases, with 8 bases separating them. Germline CDR1 and CDR2: SNHLY and FYNNEI.

V usage is TRBV28 and J usage is TRBJ2-1; D may be TRBD1 (5 bases). The V gene lost 6 bases and the J gene lost 5 bases, with 20 bases spanning the gap. This CDR3 has 16 amino acids. Germline-derived CDR1 and CDR2 are MDHEN and SYDVKM. In DNA, the CDR3 is TGTGCCAGCAGAAGGGGTGTGGCGGCCCACAACAATGAGCAGTTCTTC. Its translation: CASRRGVAAHNNEQFF.

The chain joins TRBV3-1 (or the pseudogene TRBV3-2) to TRBJ1-2; weak D call: TRBD1 (6 bases). The V and J ends lost 5 bases and 2 bases respectively, with 18 bases between them. There are 16 residues in the CDR3. Germline CDR1 LGHDT, CDR2 YNNKEL (reference sequence). The CDR3 protein is CASSSSARGQNYGYTF. DNA for the CDR3: TGTGCCAGCAGCTCCTCCGCCAGGGGCCAAAACTATGGCTACACCTTC.

The chain couples TRBV13 to TRBJ2-3; 8 bases agree with TRBD2. J was trimmed by 2 bases and V by 4 bases; bases with no gene match: 8. Germline V gene lookup returns CDR1 PRHDT and CDR2 FYEKMQ (reference sequence). The CDR3 sequence is 16 residues long. The CDR3, as DNA: TGTGCCAGCAGCTACGTCGGGGGGGACCTCACAGATACGCAGTATTTT. It encodes CASSYVGGDLTDTQYF.